The sequence of this T cell receptor (beta chain) was determined in a study of shared clonotypes between healthy human individuals. Across the study: Sampling drew on donors who were a couple of women and a few men aged 18 to 49. General study results and limits: Lower generation probabilities were found for non-shared clonotypes than for those shared by all four donors. Only a few donors were included, so the genetic and exposure-history diversity represented was limited.

Germline CDR1 and CDR2: MDHEN and SYDVKM. V lost 7 bases to trimming and J lost 11 bases, with 29 bases between them. The CDR3 is 16 amino acids. CD4+ cell separation produced CD45RA+ naive and CD45RA-negative memory subsets. TCRdb's table, derived via immunoSEQ multiplex PCR, lists solely in-frame clones and lacks some. In the table there are about 2.3 million clones, 85% to 95% of which are singletons. In regard to this clone: Its antigen is unknown.

This sequence was found in a man aged 18 to 29 in good health. Some clones in this sample may be carry-over from other donors' samples. What was sequenced was naive CD4+ T cells from PBMCs. Documented subset: CD45RA+ positively selected. The chain is built from TRBV28 and TRBJ1-1; D perhaps matches TRBD1 (5 bases). DNA of the CDR3: TGTGCCAGCATTGGGTTTACCAAAACAGGTTTATTCGTCGCTTTCTTT. It is translated as CASIGFTKTGLFVAFF.